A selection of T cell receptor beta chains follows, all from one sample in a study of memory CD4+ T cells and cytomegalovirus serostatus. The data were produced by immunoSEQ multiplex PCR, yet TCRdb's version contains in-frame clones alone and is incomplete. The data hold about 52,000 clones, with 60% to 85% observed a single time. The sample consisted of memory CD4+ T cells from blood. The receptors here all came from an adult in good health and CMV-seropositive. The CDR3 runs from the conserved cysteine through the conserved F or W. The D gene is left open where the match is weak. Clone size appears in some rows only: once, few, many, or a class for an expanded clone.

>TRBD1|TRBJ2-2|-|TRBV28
CASRPGQRRTGELFF
TGTGCCAGCAGGCCGGGACAGCGGCGCACCGGGGAGCTGTTTTTT
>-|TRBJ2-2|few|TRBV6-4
CASSVTNTGELFF
TGTGCCAGCAGTGTTACGAACACCGGGGAGCTGTTTTTT
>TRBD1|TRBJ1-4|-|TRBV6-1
CASSEEGTGNEKLFF
TGTGCCAGCAGTGAAGAGGGGACAGGAAATGAAAAACTGTTTTTT
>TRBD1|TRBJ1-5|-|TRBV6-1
CASTTGGRDQPQHF
TGTGCCAGCACCACAGGGGGCCGGGATCAGCCCCAGCATTTT
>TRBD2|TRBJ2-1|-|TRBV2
CASTEGFTSGRISYNEQFF
TGTGCCAGCACCGAGGGCTTCACGAGCGGGAGAATCTCCTACAATGAGCAGTTCTTC
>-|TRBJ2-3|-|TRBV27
CASSPPRVNTQYF
TGTGCCAGCAGTCCCCCTAGGGTAAATACGCAGTATTTT
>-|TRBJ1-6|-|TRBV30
CAWSMGKGNSPLHF
TGTGCCTGGAGTATGGGGAAGGGAAATTCACCCCTCCACTTT
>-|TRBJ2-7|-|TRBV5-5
CASSLGTPQREQYF
TGTGCCAGCAGCTTGGGCACCCCGCAACGCGAGCAGTACTTC
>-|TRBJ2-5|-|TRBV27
CASSLMGWEGETQYF
TGTGCCAGCAGTTTAATGGGGTGGGAAGGGGAGACCCAGTACTTC
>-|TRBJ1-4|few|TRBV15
CATSRDLSELFF
TGTGCCACCAGCAGAGATCTGTCCGAACTGTTTTTT
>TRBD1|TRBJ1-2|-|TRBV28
CASRDADRVSGYTF
TGTGCCAGCAGGGATGCGGACAGGGTGAGCGGCTACACCTTC
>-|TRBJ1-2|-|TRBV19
CASRPDRTPVGYTF
TGTGCCAGCAGGCCTGATCGGACTCCAGTTGGCTACACCTTC